The 12 T cell receptor beta chains in this list originate from one sample, sequenced in a study of HIV-infected patients and healthy controls. All unsorted peripheral T cells were captured because whole blood was used without fractionation. cDNA was made from 500 ng RNA using alpha and beta constant primers. Separate chain-specific third strand synthesis with multiplexing indices produced the alpha and beta libraries. In TCRdb, the 5' RACE reads were re-called with MiXCR into one record per CDR3 protein. This table holds about 7,600 distinct CDR3 sequences, more than 8% found once. Sequencing was performed on blood, taken before antiretroviral therapy. All receptors derive from an adult with HIV infection.

The table lists this clonotype with many counts. This rearrangement joins TRBV5-1 to TRBJ1-2; 8 positions match TRBD1. This CDR3 has 15 residues. V was pared by 0 bases and J by 2 bases, with 3 bases of the junction left unmatched. In germline, CDR1 is SGHRS, CDR2 YFSETQ. The CDR3 bases are TGCGCCAGCAGCTTGGATGGACAGGGAAACTATGGCTACACCTTC. Amino acids: CASSLDGQGNYGYTF.

This clonotype was seen at least ten times. The chain carries TRBV6-2 or TRBV6-3 and TRBJ2-1; 14 bases are shared with TRBD2. V shed 6 bases, J shed 8 bases, and the junction held 6 bases outside the gene matches. In germline, CDR1 is MNHEY, CDR2 SVGEGT. This CDR3 region has 15 residues. This CDR3 reads CASSTTSGGVDEQFF. Here the CDR3 DNA reads TGTGCCAGCAGCACGACTAGCGGGGGGGTCGATGAGCAGTTCTTC.

This clonotype was detected ten times or more. The J gene is TRBJ1-1, the V gene TRBV3-1; D possibly corresponds to TRBD1 (5 bases). There are 13 residues in the CDR3. Germline V gene lookup returns CDR1 LGHDT and CDR2 YNNKEL (reference sequence). V lost 1 base to trimming and J lost 4 bases, with 7 bases between them. The CDR3 DNA sequence: TGTGCCAGCAGCCAAGGAGGGGTCACTGAAGCTTTCTTT. Its protein is CASSQGGVTEAFF.

Ten or more counts support this clonotype. This chain uses TRBV4-1 with TRBJ1-1; D may be TRBD1 (5 bases). Germline V gives CDR1 MGHRA, CDR2 YSYEKL. CDR3 length equals 13 residues. Trimming shortened V by 0 bases and J by 5 bases, and 7 bases separated the two germline ends. CDR3 residues: CASSQDWGTEAFF. The CDR3 DNA reads as TGCGCCAGCAGCCAAGATTGGGGGACTGAAGCTTTCTTT.

This clonotype was seen only a few times. The V call is TRBV28, the J call TRBJ1-1; TRBD1 aligns across 7 bases. Unmatched junction bases numbered 8, after V lost 6 bases and J lost 4 bases. The length of the CDR3 is 14 residues. The germline V gene encodes CDR1 MDHEN and CDR2 SYDVKM. CDR3 region: CASSRQGISTEAFF. CDR3 in DNA: TGTGCCAGCAGCCGACAGGGTATTAGCACTGAAGCTTTCTTT.

The table lists this clonotype with many counts. This chain uses TRBV27 with TRBJ1-1; D is uncertain. Trimming took off 5 bases at V and 1 base at J, with 17 bases between the two ends. Germline V lookup: CDR1 MNHEY, CDR2 SMNVEV (reference sequence). This CDR3 contains 16 residues. The CDR3 region is CASSPTPTSPNTEAFF. For the CDR3, the DNA is TGTGCCAGCAGTCCAACCCCCACCTCCCCGAACACTGAAGCTTTCTTT.

This clonotype occurred many times. The J gene is TRBJ2-7, the V gene TRBV3-1, with D perhaps TRBD1 (6 bases). In germline, CDR1 is LGHDT, CDR2 YNNKEL (reference sequence). V was pared by 1 base and J by 5 bases, with 12 bases between. The CDR3 totals 14 residues. The CDR3 DNA reads TGTGCCAGCAGCCAAGCACAGGGCACCCACGAGCAGTACTTC. Translating gives CASSQAQGTHEQYF.

At least ten counts were recorded for this clonotype. This sequence joins TRBV7-9 and TRBJ2-1; D uncertain. The CDR3 totals 13 residues. Trimming shortened V by 8 bases and J by 3 bases, and 11 bases separated the two germline ends. Germline CDR1 reads SEHNR; CDR2 reads FQNEAQ (reference sequence). This CDR3 is CASGRGNYNEQFF. Here the CDR3 DNA reads TGTGCCAGCGGGCGCGGAAACTACAATGAGCAGTTCTTC.

This clonotype was counted ten times or more. CDR3 loop: CASRPRAVGSYEQYF. Here the CDR3 DNA reads TGTGCCAGCAGGCCCAGGGCGGTAGGCTCCTACGAGCAGTACTTC. The V and J genes are TRBV7-2 and TRBJ2-7; TRBD1 might be the D (5 bases). Trimming took 6 bases from V and 0 from J, leaving 15 bases between them. The length of the CDR3 is 15 residues. Germline CDR1 is SGHTA and CDR2 is FQGNSA.

The sample holds many counts of this clonotype. This chain connects TRBV4-3 to TRBJ1-3; D gene uncertain. Per the germline V gene, CDR1 is LGHNA and CDR2 is YSLEER. This CDR3 spans 15 amino acids. The ends were cut back, 4 bases at V and 5 bases at J, with 15 bases in the middle. In DNA form, the CDR3 reads TGCGCCAGCAGCCCGACCGGGTCCGGGAGAAACACCATATATTTT. It specifies CASSPTGSGRNTIYF.

This clonotype was detected ten times or more. The V call is TRBV5-4, the J call TRBJ1-2, with TRBD1 matching 7 bases. Germline CDR1 reads SGHNT; CDR2 reads YYREEE (reference sequence). The trim removed 1 base at V and 8 bases at J, leaving 5 bases unmatched. This CDR3 spans 13 amino acids. The CDR3 DNA follows: TGTGCCAGCAGCTTGTGGACAGGTGACGGCTACACCTTC. Translation gives CASSLWTGDGYTF.

This clonotype was counted many times. This chain uses TRBV4-1 with TRBJ2-3, with a possible D match to TRBD2 (6 bases). Germline CDR1 is MGHRA and CDR2 is YSYEKL. CDR3 length: 15 amino acids. With 3 bases removed from V and 4 bases from J, the gap between germline ends came to 14 bases. This CDR3 reads CASSQAGLAPDTQYF. The CDR3, as DNA: TGCGCCAGCAGCCAGGCGGGCCTAGCGCCAGATACGCAGTATTTT.